This T cell receptor (beta chain) stems from a study of Ad26.COV2.S vaccination and SARS-CoV-2 variants. Study information: Into the muscle, Ad26.COV2.S was dosed once or twice, 56 days apart.

Stated treatment: roughly 20 received Ad26.COV2.S at low or high dose, single or two shots; several received placebo; per-sample allocation not given. Repertoires come from day 63 after the first vaccine or placebo injection. Study observations and caveats: TCR breadth and depth analyses may have underestimated total T cell responses.

Regarding this clone: Its antigen is still unknown.

Trimming cost V 5 bases and J 0 bases, with 17 bases left between them. The CDR3 sequence is 16 residues long. CDR1 SGHTA and CDR2 FQGNSA come from the germline V gene. Sequencing was performed with immunoSEQ multiplex PCR; in TCRdb, only in-frame clones are kept and a portion is missing. The table records roughly 400,000 clones, roughly 87% of them present only once. The TCR comes from a person between 18 and 59 years old who received the Ad26.COV2.S COVID-19 vaccine or a placebo. The sample consisted of peripheral blood, taken in a trial of Ad26.COV2.S vaccine versus placebo. The chain couples TRBV7-2 to TRBJ2-7, with D possibly being TRBD2 (6 bases). The CDR3 here is CASSTGGTPSSYEQYF. The CDR3 DNA sequence: TGTGCCAGCAGCACGGGCGGGACGCCGAGCTCCTACGAGCAGTACTTC.